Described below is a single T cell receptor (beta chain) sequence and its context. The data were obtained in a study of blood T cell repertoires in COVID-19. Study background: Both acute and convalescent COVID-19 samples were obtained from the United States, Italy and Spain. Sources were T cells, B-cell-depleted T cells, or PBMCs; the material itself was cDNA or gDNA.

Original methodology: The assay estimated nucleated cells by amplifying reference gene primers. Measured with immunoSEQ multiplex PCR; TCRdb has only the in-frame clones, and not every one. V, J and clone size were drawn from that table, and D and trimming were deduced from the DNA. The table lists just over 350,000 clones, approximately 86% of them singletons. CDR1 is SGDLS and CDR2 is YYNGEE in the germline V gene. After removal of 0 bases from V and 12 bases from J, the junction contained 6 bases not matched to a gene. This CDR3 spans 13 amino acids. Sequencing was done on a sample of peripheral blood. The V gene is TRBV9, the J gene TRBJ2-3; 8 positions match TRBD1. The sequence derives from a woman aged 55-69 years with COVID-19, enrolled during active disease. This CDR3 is CASSVVVRGPQYF. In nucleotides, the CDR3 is TGTGCCAGCAGCGTAGTTGTCAGGGGGCCTCAGTATTTT.